The 23 T cell receptor beta chains below come from one sample, sequenced in a study of blood T cell repertoires in COVID-19. The assay was immunoSEQ multiplex PCR, and TCRdb's table has in-frame clones only and misses some. The top ten clones hold less than 4.5% of a sample with 80,000 to 100,000 clones, about 85% of them seen once. Sequenced input: peripheral blood. These receptors were collected from a man in his fifties or sixties with acute or convalescent COVID-19.

The chain employs TRBV29-1 and TRBJ1-2, with no clear D. V was trimmed by 3 bases and J by 4 bases, leaving 9 bases between them. The CDR3 has 12 residues. In germline, CDR1 is SQVTM, CDR2 ANQGSEA. CDR3 DNA: TGCAGCGTTGAGTCGGAGGTCTATGGCTACACCTTC. Protein: CSVESEVYGYTF.

The V gene is TRBV28, the J gene TRBJ1-1, with TRBD1 identical over 7 bases. CDR1 is MDHEN, CDR2 SYDVKM, per germline. V lost 2 bases, J lost 11 bases, and 5 bases stayed unmatched. The CDR3 is 12 amino acids. The CDR3 spells CASSLQQGTAFF. DNA for the CDR3: TGTGCCAGCAGTTTACAACAGGGGACGGCTTTCTTT.

The gene calls are TRBV4-1 and TRBJ2-7; 8 nucleotides align to TRBD1. CDR3 length: 17 amino acids. Unmatched junction bases numbered 10, after V lost 2 bases and J lost 1 base. Germline lookup yields CDR1 MGHRA and CDR2 YSYEKL. CDR3: CASSQIPGQVISYEQYF. As DNA, the CDR3 is TGCGCCAGCAGCCAAATACCGGGACAGGTGATATCCTACGAGCAGTACTTC.

Of note for this clone: Other nucleotide sequences from this sample produce the same CDR3. J is TRBJ1-1 and V is TRBV6-2 or TRBV6-3; maybe TRBD1 (5 bases). The CDR3 is 13 residues long. Germline V gives CDR1 MNHEY, CDR2 SVGEGT. The V gene lost 5 bases and the J gene lost 1 base, with 8 bases spanning the gap. CDR3 DNA sequence: TGTGCCAGCAGTAGAACAGGGAACACTGAAGCTTTCTTT. Amino acid sequence: CASSRTGNTEAFF.

This clone was detected once. The chain is built from TRBV7-9 and TRBJ2-2, with TRBD1 matching over 9 bases. Germline trimming cut 1 base from V and 7 bases from J; bases unmatched to any gene: 13. In germline, CDR1 is SEHNR, CDR2 FQNEAQ (reference sequence). This CDR3 has 18 residues. Here the CDR3 reads CASSLGAAFGTGFGELFF. The CDR3 DNA sequence: TGTGCCAGCAGCTTAGGGGCGGCCTTCGGGACAGGGTTCGGGGAGCTGTTTTTT.

For the CDR3, the DNA is TGCGCCAGCAGCGTAACTGGACTAGTGAGGTACAATGAGCAGTTCTTC. It is translated as CASSVTGLVRYNEQFF. The rearrangement uses TRBV4-1 and TRBJ2-1, with 7 bases lining up with TRBD2. The ends lost 5 bases at V and 4 bases at J; junction bases unmatched: 11. The germline V gene encodes CDR1 MGHRA and CDR2 YSYEKL. This CDR3 has 16 residues.

The chain combines TRBV9 with TRBJ2-2; a weak D match, TRBD2 (7 bases). Germline CDR1 SGDLS, CDR2 YYNGEE. The V end lost 0 bases, the J end lost 5 bases, and 14 bases lay between the germline ends. CDR3 size: 16 residues. The CDR3 reads CASSVEGRGGTGELFF. The DNA of the CDR3 is TGTGCCAGCAGCGTAGAGGGCAGGGGAGGGACCGGGGAGCTGTTTTTT. Filled out from reference TRBV9 and TRBJ2-2, the complete variable domain reads DSGVTQTPKHLITATGQRVTLRCSPRSGDLSVYWYQQSLDQGLQFLIQYYNGEERAKGNILERFSAQQFPDLHSELNLSSLELGDSALYFCASSVEGRGGTGELFFGEGSRLTVL.

The CDR3 nucleotides read TGTGCCAGCAGTTCAGCCGGGACACTCTTTAGCACAGATACGCAGTATTTT. Amino acids: CASSSAGTLFSTDTQYF. V gene TRBV27 combines with J gene TRBJ2-3; a weak D match, TRBD1 (6 bases). V lost 4 bases, J lost 0 bases, and 17 bases lay in between. The CDR3 totals 17 residues. The germline CDR1 and CDR2 sequences are MNHEY and SMNVEV (reference sequence).

The chain joins TRBV19 to TRBJ2-3; the D is unclear. The CDR3 consists of 13 residues. In germline, CDR1 is LNHDA, CDR2 SQIVND (reference sequence). V lost 6 bases and J 4 bases, leaving 11 bases between the germline ends. The DNA for the CDR3 is TGTGCCAGTAGCCATCCCACAGCAGATACGCAGTATTTT. This sequence encodes CASSHPTADTQYF.

The chain joins TRBV2 to TRBJ1-1, with D hard to call. This CDR3 comprises 11 residues. V was cut by 3 bases and J by 5 bases, with 4 bases left in between. Germline V gene data show CDR1 as SNHLY and CDR2 as FYNNEI. CDR3 sequence (DNA): TGTGCCAGCAGTGACAGGACTGAAGCTTTCTTT. This codes for CASSDRTEAFF. The variable domain in full, completed from reference TRBV2 and TRBJ1-1, reads EPEVTQTPSHQVTQMGQEVILRCVPISNHLYFYWYRQILGQKVEFLVSFYNNEISEKSEIFDDQFSVERPDGSNFTLKIRSTKLEDSAMYFCASSDRTEAFFGQGTRLTVV.

The CDR3 is CASSLDSLNGDTQYF. DNA for the CDR3: TGCGCCAGCAGCTTGGACAGTTTGAATGGGGATACGCAGTATTTT. The chain has TRBV5-1 and TRBJ2-3; D is unclear. Trimming pared 0 bases from V and 6 bases from J, leaving 14 bases between. This CDR3 spans 15 amino acids. The germline gives CDR1 SGHRS, CDR2 YFSETQ.

Concerning this clone itself: The sample carries other DNA sequences with the same CDR3. The J gene is TRBJ1-1, the V gene TRBV19; a possible D gene is TRBD1 (5 bases). Germline values: CDR1 LNHDA, CDR2 SQIVND (reference sequence). CDR3 length equals 14 residues. Trimming stripped 1 base from V and 2 bases from J, with 8 bases between. CDR3 sequence: CASSIGTPNTEAFF. CDR3 in DNA: TGTGCCAGTAGTATAGGGACACCAAACACTGAAGCTTTCTTT.

The genes are TRBV4-3 and TRBJ1-6, with a weak D call TRBD1 (6 bases). The germline V gene has CDR1 LGHNA and CDR2 YSLEER. The V end was cut by 4 bases, the J end by 7 bases, with 8 bases between. This CDR3 region has 13 residues. This chain's CDR3 is CASSPGQNSPLHF. In DNA, the CDR3 is TGCGCCAGCAGCCCCGGACAGAATTCACCCCTCCACTTT.

The chain's CDR3 is CASSLTGQGDTQYF. DNA for the CDR3: TGTGCCAGCAGCCTAACGGGACAGGGAGATACGCAGTATTTT. The chain employs TRBV3-1 (or the pseudogene TRBV3-2) and TRBJ2-3, with 9 bases that match TRBD1. V shed 4 bases, J shed 5 bases, and the junction held 4 bases outside the gene matches. CDR1 LGHDT and CDR2 YNNKEL come from the germline V gene (reference sequence). The CDR3 covers 14 residues.

The gene calls are TRBV19 and TRBJ2-7; maybe TRBD2 (5 bases). The ends were cut back, 5 bases at V and 3 bases at J, with 17 bases in the middle. The CDR3 spans 15 residues. In germline, CDR1 is LNHDA, CDR2 SQIVND (reference sequence). The CDR3 DNA follows: TGTGCCAGTAGTCCGCGCTGGGGAGCCCTCTACGAGCAGTACTTC. Residues: CASSPRWGALYEQYF.

The chain joins TRBV7-2 to TRBJ1-1, with no clear D. This CDR3 is 14 amino acids long. Germline V gene data show CDR1 as SGHTA and CDR2 as FQGNSA. V lost 4 bases to trimming and J lost 1 base, with 10 bases between them. The CDR3 loop is CASSSSPGNTEAFF. The CDR3 coding sequence is TGTGCCAGCAGCTCCTCTCCGGGGAACACTGAAGCTTTCTTT.

The CDR3 DNA is TGTGCCAGCAGTTTTCTTGGGCAGTTGGGTACTGAAGCTTTCTTT. Translating gives CASSFLGQLGTEAFF. The genes are TRBV28 and TRBJ1-1; no firm D call. Trimming left V 3 bases short and J 5 bases short, with 16 bases between. The CDR3 has 15 residues. Per the germline V gene, CDR1 is MDHEN and CDR2 is SYDVKM.

This clone was seen once. This sequence joins TRBV3-1 (or the pseudogene TRBV3-2) and TRBJ1-1; TRBD1 matches 12 bases. V was clipped by 1 base and J by 9 bases; unmatched bases: 9. CDR3 length: 16 amino acids. The germline V gene has CDR1 LGHDT and CDR2 YNNKEL (reference sequence). The CDR3 here is CASSQVTPGTGGQAFF. In nucleotides, the CDR3 is TGTGCCAGCAGCCAAGTGACCCCCGGGACAGGGGGCCAAGCTTTCTTT.

The genes are TRBV5-1 and TRBJ2-4, with TRBD1 matching over 8 bases. J gave up 10 bases and V 0 bases, and 3 bases lay outside the gene matches. The CDR3 runs to 13 residues. Germline CDR1 and CDR2: SGHRS and YFSETQ. The DNA for the CDR3 is TGCGCCAGCAGCTTGGATGACAGGGGAATTCAGTACTTC. This sequence encodes CASSLDDRGIQYF.

The chain recombines TRBV5-5 with TRBJ2-7; 10 nucleotides align to TRBD1. The CDR3 totals 14 residues. The ends lost 2 bases at V and 6 bases at J; junction bases unmatched: 5. Per the germline V gene, CDR1 is SGHKS and CDR2 is YYEKEE (reference sequence). In nucleotides, the CDR3 is TGTGCCAGCAGCTTCCGGGACAGGGGTCGCGAGCAGTACTTC. It yields the protein CASSFRDRGREQYF.

The rearrangement uses TRBV7-8 and TRBJ1-2, with D unclear. CDR1 is SGHVS and CDR2 is FQNEAQ in the germline V gene. This CDR3 spans 15 amino acids. Trimming left V 3 bases short and J 4 bases short, with 15 bases between. CDR3 residues: CASSFSNYATYGYTF. In DNA, the CDR3 is TGTGCCAGCAGCTTCAGTAACTACGCAACCTATGGCTACACCTTC.

The genes are TRBV7-3 and TRBJ2-2, with D uncertain. Deletions cut 2 bases from V and 5 bases from J, with 6 bases between. This CDR3 is built from 13 residues. Germline V gene lookup returns CDR1 SGHTA and CDR2 FQGTGA. The CDR3 sequence is CASSLVKTGELFF. DNA for the CDR3: TGTGCCAGCAGCTTAGTCAAAACCGGGGAGCTGTTTTTT. The full variable domain, its missing parts supplied by reference TRBV7-3 and TRBJ2-2, is GAGVSQTPSNKVTEKGKYVELRCDPISGHTALYWYRQSLGQGPEFLIYFQGTGAADDSGLPNDRFFAVRPEGSVSTLKIQRTERGDSAVYLCASSLVKTGELFFGEGSRLTVL.

This clone has a handful of counts. Other DNA sequences in this specimen translate into the identical CDR3. V usage is TRBV5-5 and J usage is TRBJ2-5, with TRBD1 matching over 9 bases. This CDR3 region has 14 residues. Per the germline V gene, CDR1 is SGHKS and CDR2 is YYEKEE (reference sequence). The V segment lost 3 bases and the J segment 4 bases; nucleotides outside the gene matches: 4. The CDR3 sequence: CASSSTGGRETQYF. The CDR3 DNA reads TGTGCCAGCAGCTCGACAGGGGGAAGAGAGACCCAGTACTTC.